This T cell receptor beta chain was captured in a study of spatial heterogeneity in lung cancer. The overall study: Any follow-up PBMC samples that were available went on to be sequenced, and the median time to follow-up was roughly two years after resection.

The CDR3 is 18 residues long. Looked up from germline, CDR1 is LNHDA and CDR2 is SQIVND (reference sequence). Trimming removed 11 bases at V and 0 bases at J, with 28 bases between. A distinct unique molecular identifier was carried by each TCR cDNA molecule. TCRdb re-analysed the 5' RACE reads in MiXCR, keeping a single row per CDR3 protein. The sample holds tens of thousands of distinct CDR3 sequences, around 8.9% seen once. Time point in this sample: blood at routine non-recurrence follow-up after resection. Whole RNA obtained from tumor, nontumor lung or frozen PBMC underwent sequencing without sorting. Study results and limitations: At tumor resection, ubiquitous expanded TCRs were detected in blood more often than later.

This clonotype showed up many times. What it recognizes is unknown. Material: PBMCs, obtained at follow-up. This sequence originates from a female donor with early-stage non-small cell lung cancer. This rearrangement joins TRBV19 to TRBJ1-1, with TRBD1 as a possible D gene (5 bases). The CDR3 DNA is TGTGCCTCGACATGGTCCACAGAGCCGGGACCCCTGAACACTGAAGCTTTCTTT. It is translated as CASTWSTEPGPLNTEAFF. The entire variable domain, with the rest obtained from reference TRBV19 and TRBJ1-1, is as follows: DGGITQSPKYLFRKEGQNVTLSCEQNLNHDAMYWYRQDPGQGLRLIYYSQIVNDFQKGDIAEGYSVSREKKESFPLTVTSAQKNPTAFYLCASTWSTEPGPLNTEAFFGQGTRLTVV.